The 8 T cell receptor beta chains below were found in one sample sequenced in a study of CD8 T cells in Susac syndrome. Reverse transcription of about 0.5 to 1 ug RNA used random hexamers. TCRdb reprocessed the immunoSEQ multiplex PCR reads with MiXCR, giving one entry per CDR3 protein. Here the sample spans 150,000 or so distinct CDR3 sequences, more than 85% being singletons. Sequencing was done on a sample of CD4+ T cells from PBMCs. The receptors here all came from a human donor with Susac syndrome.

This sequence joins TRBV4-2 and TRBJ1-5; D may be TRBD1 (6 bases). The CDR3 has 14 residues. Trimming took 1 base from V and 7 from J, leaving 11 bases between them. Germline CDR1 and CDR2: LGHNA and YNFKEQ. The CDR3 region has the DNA TGTGCCAGCAGCCAAGGGACAGATCTCCAGCCCCAGCATTTT. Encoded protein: CASSQGTDLQPQHF.

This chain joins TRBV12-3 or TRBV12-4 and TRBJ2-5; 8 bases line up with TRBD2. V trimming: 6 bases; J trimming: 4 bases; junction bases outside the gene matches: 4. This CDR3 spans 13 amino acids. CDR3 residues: CASSPTSGETQYF. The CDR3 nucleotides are TGTGCCAGCAGCCCTACTAGCGGAGAGACCCAGTACTTC.

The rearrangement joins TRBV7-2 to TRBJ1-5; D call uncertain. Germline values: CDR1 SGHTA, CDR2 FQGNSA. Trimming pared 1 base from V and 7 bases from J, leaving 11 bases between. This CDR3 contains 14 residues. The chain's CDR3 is CASSLGVVGQPQHF. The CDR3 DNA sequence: TGTGCCAGCAGCTTAGGGGTAGTGGGCCAGCCCCAGCATTTT. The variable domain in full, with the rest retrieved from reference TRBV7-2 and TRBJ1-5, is GAGVSQSPSNKVTEKGKDVELRCDPISGHTALYWYRQSLGQGLEFLIYFQGNSAPDKSGLPSDRFSAERTGGSVSTLTIQRTQQEDSAVYLCASSLGVVGQPQHFGDGTRLSIL.

This chain's CDR3 is CASSLIAGVQLNSYNEQFF. CDR3 bases: TGTGCCAGCAGTTTAATAGCGGGAGTCCAGCTCAACTCCTACAATGAGCAGTTCTTC. The V gene is TRBV12-3 or TRBV12-4, the J gene TRBJ2-1; 9 bases agree with TRBD2. This CDR3 comprises 19 residues. Trimming took 2 bases from V and 0 from J; bases not matched to a gene: 11.

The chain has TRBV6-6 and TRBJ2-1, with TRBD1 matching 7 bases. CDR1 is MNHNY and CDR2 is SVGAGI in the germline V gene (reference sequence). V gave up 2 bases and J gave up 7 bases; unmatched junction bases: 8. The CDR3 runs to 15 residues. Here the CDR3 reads CASSYPRDSRNEQFF. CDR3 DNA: TGTGCCAGCAGTTACCCCAGGGACAGTAGGAATGAGCAGTTCTTC.

The CDR3: CAWSVRANQPQHF. The CDR3 region has the DNA TGTGCCTGGAGTGTAAGGGCAAATCAGCCCCAGCATTTT. The chain links TRBV30 to TRBJ1-5; no clear D. CDR1 is GTSNPN, CDR2 SVGIG, per germline (reference sequence). V gave up 0 bases and J gave up 4 bases, with 7 bases separating them. The CDR3 has 13 residues.

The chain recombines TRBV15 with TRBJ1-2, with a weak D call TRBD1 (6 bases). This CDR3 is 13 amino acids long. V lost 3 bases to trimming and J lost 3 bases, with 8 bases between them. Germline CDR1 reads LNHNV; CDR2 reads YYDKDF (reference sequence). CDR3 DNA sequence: TGTGCCACCAGCAGTGAGGGGGACTATGGCTACACCTTC. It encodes CATSSEGDYGYTF.

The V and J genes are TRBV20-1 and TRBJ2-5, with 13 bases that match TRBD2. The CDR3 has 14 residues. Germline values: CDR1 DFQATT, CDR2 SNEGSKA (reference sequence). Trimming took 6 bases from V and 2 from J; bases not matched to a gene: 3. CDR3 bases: TGCAGTGCAAAACTAGCGGGGGGGCAAGAGACCCAGTACTTC. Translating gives CSAKLAGGQETQYF.